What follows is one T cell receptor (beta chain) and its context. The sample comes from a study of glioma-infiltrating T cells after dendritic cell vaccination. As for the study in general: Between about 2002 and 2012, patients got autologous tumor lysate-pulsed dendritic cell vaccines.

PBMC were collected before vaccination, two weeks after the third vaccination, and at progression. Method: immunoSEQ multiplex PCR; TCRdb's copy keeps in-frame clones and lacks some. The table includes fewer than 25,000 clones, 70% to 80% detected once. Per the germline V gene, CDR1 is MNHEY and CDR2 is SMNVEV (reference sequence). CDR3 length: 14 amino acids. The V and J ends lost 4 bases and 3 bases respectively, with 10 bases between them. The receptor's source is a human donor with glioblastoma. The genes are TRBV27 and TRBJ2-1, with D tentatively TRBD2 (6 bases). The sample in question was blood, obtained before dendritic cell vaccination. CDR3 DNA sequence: TGTGCCAGCAGTTCGGGGGACGGCTACAATGAGCAGTTCTTC. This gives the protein CASSSGDGYNEQFF.